The present T cell receptor beta chain was sequenced within a study of CD8+CD57+ T cells in acquired aplastic anemia. Study in general: Mean yield of DNA from sorted CD4+ and CD8+ cells was 2.5 to 4 ug.

Worth noting for this clonotype: What it binds is not known.

CDR3 and TCR beta VDJ profiling relied on a genomic DNA template. TCRdb analysed the reads with MiXCR anew, one entry per CDR3 protein. This table holds 150,000 to 200,000 distinct CDR3 sequences, 64% found once. Study findings and constraints: CD8+ Simpson's diversity in patients was not significantly different from that in controls. Shared by patients and controls, approximately 28 CD8+ CDR3s were abundant in patients.

V shed 3 bases and J 3 bases; nucleotides not matched to a gene: 1. Germline loops: CDR1 LNHDA, CDR2 SQIVND (reference sequence). The CDR3 length is 14 residues. Sequenced input: sorted CD4+, CD8+, or CD8+CD57+ T cells (not recorded which) from PBMCs. The receptor was derived from a human donor with severe aplastic anemia or a healthy control (not recorded which). This chain connects TRBV19 to TRBJ2-3; 9 bases map to TRBD1. In DNA form, the CDR3 reads TGTGCCAGTAGTATCGGACAGGGGACAGATACGCAGTATTTT. It specifies CASSIGQGTDTQYF.